One and the same sample provided the 21 T cell receptor beta chains below, sequenced in a study of blood T cell repertoires in COVID-19 (dated by TCRdb to the early 2020s). The library was built by means of the immunoSEQ multiplex PCR assay. TCRdb re-hosts the immuneACCESS table, in-frame sequences only. Its copies lack some clones; in the studies checked, an unresolved V gene accounts for under half of them, and the cause for the rest is not known. A total of 270,000 or so clones appear in this sample, about 89% of them only once. The ten largest clones capture about 8.6% of the sample. Source material: peripheral blood. The receptors come from a man aged 40-55 years with active or convalescent COVID-19.

The sample holds one count of this clone. The rearrangement joins TRBV5-6 to TRBJ1-5; D gene unclear. Looked up from germline, CDR1 is SGHDT and CDR2 is YYEEEE. The V end was cut by 0 bases, the J end by 4 bases, with 5 bases between. The length of the CDR3 is 13 residues. CDR3 bases: TGTGCCAGCAGCTTGGGAGTAAATCAGCCCCAGCATTTT. This translates into CASSLGVNQPQHF.

This chain uses TRBV18 with TRBJ2-6; 10 bases line up with TRBD1. The trim removed 6 bases at V and 2 bases at J, leaving 7 bases unmatched. CDR3 length: 17 amino acids. CDR1 and CDR2 from the germline V gene are KGHSH and LQKENI. The CDR3 DNA reads as TGTGCCAGCTCCCTCCGACAGGGGGCGGCTGGGGCCAACGTCCTGACTTTC. Translation gives CASSLRQGAAGANVLTF.

The chain has TRBV14 and TRBJ2-1; 9 bases line up with TRBD2. The CDR3 length is 16 residues. With 0 bases clipped from V and 5 bases from J, the junction kept 5 bases outside the gene matches. Germline CDR1 SGHDN, CDR2 FVKESK. The CDR3 nucleotides read TGTGCCAGCAGCCAAGAGAGGCTAGCGGGGAACAATGAGCAGTTCTTC. Translation gives CASSQERLAGNNEQFF.

A note on this clone: The same CDR3 can be traced to other DNA sequences in this sample. The J gene is TRBJ2-1, the V gene TRBV9; D unclear. This CDR3 is 12 amino acids long. CDR1 and CDR2 (germline): SGDLS, YYNGEE. V shed 3 bases and J shed 4 bases, with 5 bases lying between them. The CDR3: CASSGPYNEQFF. CDR3 nucleotides: TGTGCCAGCAGCGGGCCTTACAATGAGCAGTTCTTC.

V usage is TRBV19 and J usage is TRBJ2-5; D is uncertain. The V end lost 4 bases, the J end lost 1 base, and 7 bases lay between the germline ends. The CDR3 covers 13 residues. Germline lookup yields CDR1 LNHDA and CDR2 SQIVND (reference sequence). The CDR3 bases are TGTGCCAGTAGTACGTTGGCCCAAGAGACCCAGTACTTC. Translated: CASSTLAQETQYF.

The chain joins TRBV7-6 to TRBJ2-3, with a tentative D call TRBD2 (6 bases). Germline loops: CDR1 SGHVS, CDR2 FNYEAQ. V was shortened by 0 bases and J by 2 bases, with 9 bases between the two germline ends. The CDR3 spans 15 residues. CDR3 amino acids: CASSLAAGHTDTQYF. CDR3 bases: TGTGCCAGCAGCTTAGCGGCGGGGCACACAGATACGCAGTATTTT.

The chain couples TRBV6-6 to TRBJ2-6, with 15 bases that match TRBD2. V gave up 5 bases and J gave up 0 bases; unmatched junction bases: 11. Germline V lookup: CDR1 MNHNY, CDR2 SVGAGI (reference sequence). CDR3 size: 21 residues. CDR3 DNA sequence: TGTGCCAGCAGTCAACAACCGGGACTAGCGGGAGGTATCTCTGGGGCCAACGTCCTGACTTTC. Translation gives CASSQQPGLAGGISGANVLTF.

The J gene is TRBJ2-5, the V gene TRBV2; D remains unclear. The germline CDR1 and CDR2 sequences are SNHLY and FYNNEI. CDR3 size: 11 residues. Trimming pared 8 bases from V and 5 bases from J, leaving 9 bases between. The CDR3 DNA is TGTGCCAGCCGATCGGGTGAGACCCAGTACTTC. It yields the protein CASRSGETQYF. The variable domain in full, completed from reference TRBV2 and TRBJ2-5, reads EPEVTQTPSHQVTQMGQEVILRCVPISNHLYFYWYRQILGQKVEFLVSFYNNEISEKSEIFDDQFSVERPDGSNFTLKIRSTKLEDSAMYFCASRSGETQYFGPGTRLLVL.

This clone was seen a handful of times. This rearrangement joins TRBV9 to TRBJ1-6; 7 nucleotides match TRBD1. Germline CDR1 SGDLS, CDR2 YYNGEE. This CDR3 is built from 16 residues. The ends lost 4 bases at V and 5 bases at J; junction bases unmatched: 9. This CDR3 reads CASSIRRDRDNSPLHF. In DNA, the CDR3 is TGTGCCAGCAGCATCCGCCGGGACAGAGATAATTCACCCCTCCACTTT.

The V call is TRBV7-2, the J call TRBJ2-5; tentatively, D is TRBD2 (6 bases). Trimming took 0 bases from V and 4 from J, leaving 15 bases between them. Germline CDR1 is SGHTA and CDR2 is FQGNSA. The CDR3 is made up of 16 amino acids. In DNA form, the CDR3 reads TGTGCCAGCAGCTTAGCGGGAGGACATAGTCCAGAGACCCAGTACTTC. Translating it yields CASSLAGGHSPETQYF.

This clone showed up just once. This chain joins TRBV7-2 and TRBJ2-2; D not resolved. Germline lookup yields CDR1 SGHTA and CDR2 FQGNSA. The CDR3 loop spans 14 amino acids. With 5 bases removed from V and 5 bases from J, the gap between germline ends came to 12 bases. CDR3 residues: CASSQPDFTGELFF. In DNA, the CDR3 is TGTGCCAGCAGCCAGCCCGACTTTACCGGGGAGCTGTTTTTT.

The rearrangement links TRBV7-2 to TRBJ2-3; 7 positions agree with TRBD1. Germline trimming cut 1 base from V and 3 bases from J; bases unmatched to any gene: 4. CDR1 is SGHTA and CDR2 is FQGNSA in the germline V gene. The CDR3 sequence is 15 residues long. The CDR3 DNA follows: TGTGCCAGCAGCTTAGAAGGGGGCGCGACAGATACGCAGTATTTT. Its protein is CASSLEGGATDTQYF.

The chain is built from TRBV2 and TRBJ1-1; 8 bases are shared with TRBD1. This CDR3 is 14 amino acids long. V lost 3 bases, J lost 5 bases, and 5 bases stayed unmatched. From germline, CDR1 is SNHLY and CDR2 FYNNEI. The CDR3 sequence is CASSDWQGATEAFF. The DNA for the CDR3 is TGTGCCAGCAGTGATTGGCAGGGGGCTACTGAAGCTTTCTTT.

This clone was counted a single time. This sequence joins TRBV19 and TRBJ2-2, with TRBD2 matching 7 bases. V lost 5 bases and J lost 8; bases outside the gene matches: 11. CDR1 LNHDA and CDR2 SQIVND come from the germline V gene (reference sequence). This CDR3 is 15 amino acids long. The chain's CDR3 is CASSRLAAETGELFF. In DNA, the CDR3 is TGTGCCAGTAGTCGTCTAGCGGCTGAGACGGGGGAGCTGTTTTTT.

The rearrangement joins TRBV2 to TRBJ2-1; 7 bases match TRBD2. Germline V gene lookup returns CDR1 SNHLY and CDR2 FYNNEI. The CDR3 contains 15 residues. With 5 bases clipped from V and 5 bases from J, the junction kept 9 bases outside the gene matches. The CDR3 region has the DNA TGTGCCAGCAGTTTGAGTCTAGCGGAAAACAATGAGCAGTTCTTC. It is translated as CASSLSLAENNEQFF.

The chain has TRBV3-1 (or the pseudogene TRBV3-2) and TRBJ2-2; the match to TRBD2 covers 12 bases. CDR1 is LGHDT and CDR2 is YNNKEL in the germline V gene (reference sequence). Losses at the gene ends were 4 bases for V and 2 bases for J; bases not matched to a gene: 2. The CDR3 spans 16 residues. In nucleotides, the CDR3 is TGTGCCAGCAGCCGGACTAGCGGGGACAACACCGGGGAGCTGTTTTTT. Translating it yields CASSRTSGDNTGELFF.

The rearrangement links TRBV30 to TRBJ2-7; 8 positions agree with TRBD1. The CDR3 extends over 13 amino acids. The germline V gene has CDR1 GTSNPN and CDR2 SVGIG (reference sequence). CDR3 sequence: CARKMTGAGEQYF. In DNA, the CDR3 is TGTGCTCGGAAAATGACAGGGGCGGGCGAGCAGTACTTC.

V usage is TRBV19 and J usage is TRBJ1-1, with D perhaps TRBD1 (5 bases). This CDR3 has 16 amino acids. Trimming stripped 5 bases from V and 6 bases from J, with 22 bases between. CDR1 LNHDA and CDR2 SQIVND come from the germline V gene (reference sequence). The CDR3 DNA is TGTGCCAGTAGTTCTGAGGCCGGGGCGGGGAGTGCTGAAGCTTTCTTT. Its translation: CASSSEAGAGSAEAFF.

This sequence joins TRBV30 and TRBJ1-6; 7 positions agree with TRBD1. Germline assignment: CDR1 GTSNPN and CDR2 SVGIG (reference sequence). J was trimmed by 4 bases and V by 5 bases; bases with no gene match: 2. This CDR3 has 13 residues. The CDR3 DNA reads as TGTGCCTGGGGGGGACAGTATAATTCACCCCTCCACTTT. It specifies CAWGGQYNSPLHF.

The V gene is TRBV5-5, the J gene TRBJ1-2; 9 nucleotides align to TRBD1. In germline, CDR1 is SGHKS, CDR2 YYEKEE (reference sequence). Losses at the gene ends were 2 bases for V and 5 bases for J; bases not matched to a gene: 7. This CDR3 contains 15 residues. The CDR3 loop reads CASSLGTGGLYGYTF. As DNA, the CDR3 is TGTGCCAGCAGCTTAGGAACAGGGGGCTTATATGGCTACACCTTC.

This sequence joins TRBV10-3 and TRBJ1-5; TRBD1 might be the D (6 bases). V was trimmed by 10 bases and J by 0 bases, leaving 10 bases between them. This CDR3 is built from 13 residues. Germline CDR1 and CDR2: ENHRY and SYGVKD. CDR3 in amino acids: CANSDSSNQPQHF. The CDR3 DNA is TGTGCCAACTCGGACAGTAGCAATCAGCCCCAGCATTTT.